The 16 T cell receptor beta chains presented below share a single source sample, sequenced in a study of cytomegalovirus exposure and HLA in healthy donors. The primer mix had 60 Vbeta and 13 Jbeta primers. The repertoire was sequenced with immunoSEQ multiplex PCR; TCRdb's copy has only in-frame clones and lacks some. The sample lists 210,000 or so clones; approximately 80% were seen once. Material: PBMCs. These TCRs come from a man in his forties or fifties in good health and CMV-seronegative.

This sequence joins TRBV4-1 and TRBJ1-6, with a weak D call TRBD1 (6 bases). V shed 0 bases and J shed 0 bases, with 12 bases lying between them. Germline V gene data show CDR1 as MGHRA and CDR2 as YSYEKL. This CDR3 is built from 18 residues. The CDR3 protein is CASSQDFQGSSYNSPLHF. The CDR3 bases are TGCGCCAGCAGCCAAGATTTTCAGGGGAGCTCCTATAATTCACCCCTCCACTTT.

The chain joins TRBV6-6 to TRBJ2-1; 11 positions agree with TRBD2. This CDR3 contains 16 residues. Trimming took 2 bases from V and 7 from J; bases not matched to a gene: 7. The germline gives CDR1 MNHNY, CDR2 SVGAGI (reference sequence). CDR3 bases: TGTGCCAGCAGTTACGCTTCACTAGCGGGAGTAAATGAGCAGTTCTTC. Translating gives CASSYASLAGVNEQFF.

This clone has more than one count but fewer than ten. The rearrangement links TRBV6-1 to TRBJ1-6; TRBD1 agrees at 8 bases. The CDR3 is 13 residues long. Germline V gene data show CDR1 as MNHNS and CDR2 as SASEGT. With V trimmed by 6 bases and J by 9 bases, 4 bases remained unmatched. Here the CDR3 DNA reads TGTGCCAGCAGCGCAGGGGGCGGTTCACCCCTCCACTTT. Translation gives CASSAGGGSPLHF.

V and J are TRBV19 and TRBJ2-3; 8 bases are shared with TRBD1. Germline V lookup: CDR1 LNHDA, CDR2 SQIVND (reference sequence). V lost 7 bases and J lost 1; bases outside the gene matches: 1. This CDR3 comprises 13 residues. The CDR3 reads CASNRGGTDTQYF. As DNA, the CDR3 is TGTGCCAGTAACAGGGGGGGCACAGATACGCAGTATTTT.

The chain links TRBV4-1 to TRBJ2-1; 16 bases are shared with TRBD2. J was trimmed by 7 bases and V by 4 bases; bases with no gene match: 13. CDR1 is MGHRA, CDR2 YSYEKL, per germline. This CDR3 has 19 amino acids. The CDR3 loop reads CASSPAHPGTSGRENEQFF. In DNA form, the CDR3 reads TGCGCCAGCAGCCCAGCCCACCCCGGGACTAGCGGGAGGGAGAATGAGCAGTTCTTC.

The chain links TRBV15 to TRBJ2-1; 9 bases are a match to TRBD2. Per the germline V gene, CDR1 is LNHNV and CDR2 is YYDKDF (reference sequence). This CDR3 spans 16 amino acids. The junction had 4 bases not matched to a gene; V was cut back by 4 bases and J by 0 bases. The chain's CDR3 is CATSKISGSSYNEQFF. Written as DNA, the CDR3 is TGTGCCACCAGCAAAATTAGCGGGAGCTCCTACAATGAGCAGTTCTTC.

V and J are TRBV18 and TRBJ2-1; D unresolved. This CDR3 is 13 amino acids long. V gave up 3 bases and J gave up 7 bases, with 10 bases separating them. CDR1 KGHSH and CDR2 LQKENI come from the germline V gene. The CDR3 region is CASSPARWNEQFF. The CDR3 DNA reads as TGTGCCAGCTCACCGGCGAGGTGGAATGAGCAGTTCTTC.

The chain recombines TRBV10-3 with TRBJ2-5; 8 nucleotides match TRBD2. The CDR3 consists of 15 residues. Germline values: CDR1 ENHRY, CDR2 SYGVKD. V lost 4 bases and J lost 2; bases outside the gene matches: 6. As DNA, the CDR3 is TGTGCCATCAGTGGATCTTCTAGCGGGCAAGAGACCCAGTACTTC. It specifies CAISGSSSGQETQYF.

The chain links TRBV27 to TRBJ1-6; the match to TRBD1 covers 10 bases. Germline V lookup: CDR1 MNHEY, CDR2 SMNVEV (reference sequence). V lost 5 bases, J lost 7 bases, and 17 bases stayed unmatched. There are 19 residues in the CDR3. CDR3 DNA sequence: TGTGCCAGCAGTCTTACCGGGACAGGGGAATTGGGCCGCAATTCACCCCTCCACTTT. Residues: CASSLTGTGELGRNSPLHF.

The V call is TRBV5-4, the J call TRBJ1-1; D is unresolved. The V gene lost 0 bases and the J gene lost 7 bases, with 13 bases spanning the gap. In germline, CDR1 is SGHNT, CDR2 YYREEE (reference sequence). This CDR3 region has 14 residues. CDR3 protein: CASSLAPLKREAFF. The CDR3 DNA follows: TGTGCCAGCAGCTTGGCCCCCCTAAAACGTGAAGCTTTCTTT. Filled out from reference TRBV5-4 and TRBJ1-1, the complete variable domain reads ETGVTQSPTHLIKTRGQQVTLRCSSQSGHNTVSWYQQALGQGPQFIFQYYREEENGRGNFPPRFSGLQFPNYSSELNVNALELDDSALYLCASSLAPLKREAFFGQGTRLTVV.

The V call is TRBV29-1, the J call TRBJ2-1; the match to TRBD1 covers 8 bases. The V gene's germline CDR1 is SQVTM and CDR2 ANQGSEA. The CDR3 contains 14 residues. V lost 1 base and J lost 1; bases outside the gene matches: 0. CDR3 bases: TGCAGCGTTGAAGGGACAGGGTCCTACAATGAGCAGTTCTTC. Residues: CSVEGTGSYNEQFF.

This rearrangement joins TRBV5-6 to TRBJ1-2, with TRBD1 matching 7 bases. The V gene end was trimmed by 0 bases and the J gene end by 4 bases; junction bases not matched to a gene: 9. Germline-derived CDR1 and CDR2 are SGHDT and YYEEEE. The CDR3 totals 16 residues. CDR3 DNA: TGTGCCAGCAGCTTGGGGCCCGGGACAGAAGTCTATGGCTACACCTTC. Its protein is CASSLGPGTEVYGYTF.

This chain joins TRBV6-1 and TRBJ1-1; D is uncertain. CDR1 is MNHNS and CDR2 is SASEGT in the germline V gene. This CDR3 is 12 amino acids long. Trimming shortened V by 5 bases and J by 5 bases, and 9 bases separated the two germline ends. CDR3 nucleotides: TGTGCCAGCAGTTTCGGTTGGACTGAAGCTTTCTTT. Protein sequence: CASSFGWTEAFF.

CDR3: CASSSSGKGNYGYTF. The CDR3 DNA follows: TGTGCCAGCAGCTCATCAGGGAAGGGGAACTATGGCTACACCTTC. The V gene is TRBV9, the J gene TRBJ1-2; TRBD1 is a possible D gene (5 bases). The germline gives CDR1 SGDLS, CDR2 YYNGEE. V lost 4 bases and J 2 bases, leaving 15 bases between the germline ends. The CDR3 extends over 15 amino acids.

This chain connects TRBV5-1 to TRBJ1-3; TRBD1 matches 7 bases. V shed 0 bases and J 0 bases; nucleotides not matched to a gene: 6. Germline CDR1 reads SGHRS; CDR2 reads YFSETQ. This CDR3 contains 17 residues. The CDR3 sequence is CASSLDGRGLSGNTIYF. In DNA, the CDR3 is TGCGCCAGCAGCTTGGACGGGAGGGGGCTCTCTGGAAACACCATATATTTT.

The rearrangement joins TRBV16 to TRBJ1-1; no clear D gene. The length of the CDR3 is 13 residues. Germline CDR1 and CDR2: KGHSY and FQNENV. Between the trimmed V and J ends, which lost 1 base and 11 bases, there was a span of 14 bases. CDR3 amino acids: CASSQWNRLLAFF. CDR3 sequence (DNA): TGTGCCAGCAGCCAATGGAACAGACTATTGGCTTTCTTT.